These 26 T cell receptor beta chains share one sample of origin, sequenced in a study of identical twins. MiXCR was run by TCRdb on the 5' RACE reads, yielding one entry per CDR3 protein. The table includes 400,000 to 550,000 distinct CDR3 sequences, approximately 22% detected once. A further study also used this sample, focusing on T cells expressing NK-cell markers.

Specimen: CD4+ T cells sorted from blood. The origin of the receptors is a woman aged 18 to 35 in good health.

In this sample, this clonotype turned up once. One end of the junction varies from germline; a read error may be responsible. The CDR3 coding sequence is TGTGCCAACAGCCGGTTGGGGGGAGCCGGGGAGCAGTACTTC. Protein product: CANSRLGGAGEQYF. The J gene is TRBJ2-7, the V gene TRBV3-1; D is possibly TRBD2 (6 bases). Germline loops: CDR1 LGHDT, CDR2 YNNKEL (reference sequence). The CDR3 has 14 residues.

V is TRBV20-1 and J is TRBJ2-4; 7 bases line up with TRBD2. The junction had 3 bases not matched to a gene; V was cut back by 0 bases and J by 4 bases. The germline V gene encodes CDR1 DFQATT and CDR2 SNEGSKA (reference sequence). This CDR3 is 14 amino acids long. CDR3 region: CSARDGTTKNIQYF. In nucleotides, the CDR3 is TGCAGTGCTAGAGACGGGACTACAAAAAACATTCAGTACTTC.

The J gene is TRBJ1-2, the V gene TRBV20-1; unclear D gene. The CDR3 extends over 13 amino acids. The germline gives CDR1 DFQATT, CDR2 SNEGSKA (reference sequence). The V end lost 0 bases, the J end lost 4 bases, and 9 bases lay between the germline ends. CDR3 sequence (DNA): TGCAGTGCTAGAGATTCGGCGGCCTATGGCTACACCTTC. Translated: CSARDSAAYGYTF.

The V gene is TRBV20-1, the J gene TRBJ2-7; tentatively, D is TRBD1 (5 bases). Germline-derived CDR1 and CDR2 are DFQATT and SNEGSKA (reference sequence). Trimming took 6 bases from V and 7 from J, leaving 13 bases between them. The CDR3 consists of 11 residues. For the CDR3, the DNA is TGCAGTGCGCCAGGGTTCTTAGAGCAGTACTTC. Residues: CSAPGFLEQYF.

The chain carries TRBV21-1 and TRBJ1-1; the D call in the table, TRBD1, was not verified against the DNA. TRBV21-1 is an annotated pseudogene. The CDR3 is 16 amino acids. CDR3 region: CASSEQGGRMNTEAFF. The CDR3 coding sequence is TGTGCCAGCAGCGAACAGGGGGGGCGAATGAACACTGAAGCTTTCTTT.

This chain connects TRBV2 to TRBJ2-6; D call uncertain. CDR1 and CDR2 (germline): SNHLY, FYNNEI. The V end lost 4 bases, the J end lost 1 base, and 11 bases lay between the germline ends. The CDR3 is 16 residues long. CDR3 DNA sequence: TGTGCCAGCAGTGTCGGCTACCTATCTGGGGCCAACGTCCTGACTTTC. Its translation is CASSVGYLSGANVLTF.

The CDR3 region is CACLGVQGKNEQYF. CDR3 bases: TGTGCCTGCTTAGGGGTGCAGGGAAAGAACGAGCAGTACTTC. The chain combines TRBV2 with TRBJ2-7; D is possibly TRBD1 (5 bases). The CDR3 runs to 14 residues. CDR1 SNHLY and CDR2 FYNNEI come from the germline V gene. The V gene lost 11 bases and the J gene lost 5 bases, with 22 bases spanning the gap.

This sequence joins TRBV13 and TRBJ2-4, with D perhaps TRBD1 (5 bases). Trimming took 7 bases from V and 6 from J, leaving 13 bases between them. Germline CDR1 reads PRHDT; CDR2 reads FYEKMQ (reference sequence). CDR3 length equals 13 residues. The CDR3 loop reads CASTFQGRNIQYF. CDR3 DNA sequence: TGTGCCAGCACATTCCAGGGCCGAAACATTCAGTACTTC.

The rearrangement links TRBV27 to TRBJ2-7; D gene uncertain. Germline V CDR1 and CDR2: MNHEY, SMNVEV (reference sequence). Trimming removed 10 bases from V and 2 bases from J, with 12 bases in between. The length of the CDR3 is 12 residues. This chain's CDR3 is CATSMHPYEQYF. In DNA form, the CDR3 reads TGTGCCACCAGCATGCACCCCTACGAGCAGTACTTC.

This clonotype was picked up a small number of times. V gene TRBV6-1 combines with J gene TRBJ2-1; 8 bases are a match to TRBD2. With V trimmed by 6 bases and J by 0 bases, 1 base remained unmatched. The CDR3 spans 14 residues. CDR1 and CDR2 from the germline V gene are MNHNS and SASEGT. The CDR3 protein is CASRGTSSYNEQFF. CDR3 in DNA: TGTGCCAGCAGGGGGACTAGCTCCTACAATGAGCAGTTCTTC.

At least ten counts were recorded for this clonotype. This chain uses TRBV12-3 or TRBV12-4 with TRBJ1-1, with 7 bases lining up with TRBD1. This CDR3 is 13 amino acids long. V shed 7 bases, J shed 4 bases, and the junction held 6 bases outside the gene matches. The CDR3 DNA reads TGTGCCAGCACCACAAACAGGGGCACTGAAGCTTTCTTT. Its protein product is CASTTNRGTEAFF.

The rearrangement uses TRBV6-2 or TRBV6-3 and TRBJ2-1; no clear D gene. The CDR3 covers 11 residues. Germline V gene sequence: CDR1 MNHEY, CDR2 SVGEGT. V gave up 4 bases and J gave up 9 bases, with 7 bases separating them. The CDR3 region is CASSSPIEQFF. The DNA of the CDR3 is TGTGCCAGCAGTTCGCCCATTGAGCAGTTCTTC.

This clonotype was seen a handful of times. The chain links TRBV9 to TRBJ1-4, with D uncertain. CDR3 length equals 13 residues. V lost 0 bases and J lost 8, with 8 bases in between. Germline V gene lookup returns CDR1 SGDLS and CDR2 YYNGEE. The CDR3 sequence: CASSVGPGEKLFF. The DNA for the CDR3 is TGTGCCAGCAGCGTAGGCCCGGGGGAAAAACTGTTTTTT. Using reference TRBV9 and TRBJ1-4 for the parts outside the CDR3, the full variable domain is DSGVTQTPKHLITATGQRVTLRCSPRSGDLSVYWYQQSLDQGLQFLIQYYNGEERAKGNILERFSAQQFPDLHSELNLSSLELGDSALYFCASSVGPGEKLFFGSGTQLSVL.

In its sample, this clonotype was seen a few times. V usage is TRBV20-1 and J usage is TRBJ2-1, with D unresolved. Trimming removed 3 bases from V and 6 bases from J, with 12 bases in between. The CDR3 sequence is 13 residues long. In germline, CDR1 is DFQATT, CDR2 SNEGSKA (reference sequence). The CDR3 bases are TGCAGTGCTAGTCTCTCGAGAGGCAATGAGCAGTTCTTC. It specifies CSASLSRGNEQFF.

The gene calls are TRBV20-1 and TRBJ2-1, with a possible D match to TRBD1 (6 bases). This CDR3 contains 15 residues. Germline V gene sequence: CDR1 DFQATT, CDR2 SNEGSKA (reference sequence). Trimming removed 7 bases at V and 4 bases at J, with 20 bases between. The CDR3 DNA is TGCAGTGTTCCCGGGGCCCAGACAGGTTACAATGAGCAGTTCTTC. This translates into CSVPGAQTGYNEQFF.

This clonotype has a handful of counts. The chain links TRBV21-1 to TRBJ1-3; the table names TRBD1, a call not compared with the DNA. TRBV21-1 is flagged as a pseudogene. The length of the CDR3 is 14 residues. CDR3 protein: CAMGRGQVGNTIYF. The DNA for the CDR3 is TGTGCCATGGGACGCGGACAGGTTGGAAACACCATATATTTT.

CDR3 in amino acids: CASSPRASSYEQYF. In nucleotides, the CDR3 is TGTGCCAGCAGCCCACGCGCGAGCTCCTACGAGCAGTACTTC. This chain links TRBV7-3 with TRBJ2-7; D not resolved. The V end was cut by 5 bases, the J end by 0 bases, with 11 bases between. The V gene's germline CDR1 is SGHTA and CDR2 FQGTGA. The CDR3 runs to 14 residues.

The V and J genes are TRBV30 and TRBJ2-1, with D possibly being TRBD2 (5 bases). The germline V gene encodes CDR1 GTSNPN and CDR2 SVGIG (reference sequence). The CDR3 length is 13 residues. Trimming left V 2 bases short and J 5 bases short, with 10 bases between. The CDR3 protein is CAWSSGTDNEQFF. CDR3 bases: TGTGCCTGGAGTAGCGGTACTGACAATGAGCAGTTCTTC.

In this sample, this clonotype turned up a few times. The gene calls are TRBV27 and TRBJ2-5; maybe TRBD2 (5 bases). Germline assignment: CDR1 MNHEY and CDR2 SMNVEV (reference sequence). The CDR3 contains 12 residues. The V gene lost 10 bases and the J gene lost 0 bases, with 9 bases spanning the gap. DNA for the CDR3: TGTGCCACCTCGGACTACCAAGAGACCCAGTACTTC. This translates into CATSDYQETQYF.

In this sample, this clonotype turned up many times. The CDR3 loop reads CAAGGGYTF. The DNA for the CDR3 is TGTGCCGCCGGGGGGGGCTACACCTTC. The chain links TRBV10-3 to TRBJ1-2; tentatively, D is TRBD1 (5 bases). The V end lost 11 bases, the J end lost 8 bases, and 9 bases lay between the germline ends. This CDR3 region has 9 residues. CDR1 ENHRY and CDR2 SYGVKD come from the germline V gene.

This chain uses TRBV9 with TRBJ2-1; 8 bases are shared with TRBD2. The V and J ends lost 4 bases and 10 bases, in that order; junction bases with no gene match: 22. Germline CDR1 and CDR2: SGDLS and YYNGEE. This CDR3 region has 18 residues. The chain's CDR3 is CASSPHGAGVGGRSEQFF. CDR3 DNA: TGTGCCAGCAGCCCCCATGGAGCGGGAGTCGGGGGTCGTTCCGAGCAGTTCTTC.

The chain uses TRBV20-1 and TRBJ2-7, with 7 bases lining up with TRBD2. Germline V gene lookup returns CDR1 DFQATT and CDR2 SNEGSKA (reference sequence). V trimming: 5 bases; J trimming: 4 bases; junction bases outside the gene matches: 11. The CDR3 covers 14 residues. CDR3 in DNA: TGCAGTGCTGGGGAGGCTAGCGGAGTTTACGAGCAGTACTTC. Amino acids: CSAGEASGVYEQYF.

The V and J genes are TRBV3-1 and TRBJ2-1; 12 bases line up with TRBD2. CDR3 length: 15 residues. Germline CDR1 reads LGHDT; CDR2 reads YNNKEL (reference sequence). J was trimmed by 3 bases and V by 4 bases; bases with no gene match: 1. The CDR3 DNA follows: TGTGCCAGCAGCCCTAGCGGGAGGGACTACAATGAGCAGTTCTTC. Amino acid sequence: CASSPSGRDYNEQFF.

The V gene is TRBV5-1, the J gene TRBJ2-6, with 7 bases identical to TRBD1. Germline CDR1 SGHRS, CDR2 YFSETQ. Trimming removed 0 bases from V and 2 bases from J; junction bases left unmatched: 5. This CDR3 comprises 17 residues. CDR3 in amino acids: CASSLVPGGAGANVLTF. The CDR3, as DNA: TGCGCCAGCAGCTTGGTGCCAGGGGGAGCTGGGGCCAACGTCCTGACTTTC. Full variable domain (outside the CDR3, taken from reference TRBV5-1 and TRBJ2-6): KAGVTQTPRYLIKTRGQQVTLSCSPISGHRSVSWYQQTPGQGLQFLFEYFSETQRNKGNFPGRFSGRQFSNSRSEMNVSTLELGDSALYLCASSLVPGGAGANVLTFGAGSRLTVL.

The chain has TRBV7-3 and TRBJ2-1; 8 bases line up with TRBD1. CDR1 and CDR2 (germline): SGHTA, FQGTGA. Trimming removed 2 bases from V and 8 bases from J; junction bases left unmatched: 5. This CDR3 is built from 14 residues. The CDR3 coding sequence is TGTGCCAGCAGCTTACGGCAGGGGGCCGATGAGCAGTTCTTC. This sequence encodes CASSLRQGADEQFF.

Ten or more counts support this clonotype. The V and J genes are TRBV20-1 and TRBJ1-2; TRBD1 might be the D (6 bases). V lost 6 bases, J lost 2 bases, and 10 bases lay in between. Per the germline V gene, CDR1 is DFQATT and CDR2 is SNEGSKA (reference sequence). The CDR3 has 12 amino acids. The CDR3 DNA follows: TGCAGTGCCCCGGACAGAAACTATGGCTACACCTTC. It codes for CSAPDRNYGYTF.